The 7 T cell receptor beta chains presented below share a single source sample, sequenced in a study of blood T cell repertoires in COVID-19. Libraries were prepared by immunoSEQ multiplex PCR; TCRdb keeps only in-frame clonotypes and omits some of them. The data hold hundreds of thousands of clones, with about four fifths observed a single time. Material for sequencing was peripheral blood. These receptors originate from a woman of 80 years or more with acute or convalescent COVID-19.

J is TRBJ1-2 and V is TRBV6-1, with D uncertain. CDR3 length: 14 residues. CDR1 is MNHNS and CDR2 is SASEGT in the germline V gene. V was shortened by 5 bases and J by 8 bases, with 18 bases between the two germline ends. Written as DNA, the CDR3 is TGTGCCAGCAGTATCCCCCCAAGCGGAAGAGGCTACACCTTC. Amino acid sequence: CASSIPPSGRGYTF.

J is TRBJ1-1 and V is TRBV28; D gene unclear. Germline lookup yields CDR1 MDHEN and CDR2 SYDVKM. The V end lost 8 bases, the J end lost 1 base, and 11 bases lay between the germline ends. The CDR3 runs to 13 residues. CDR3 nucleotides: TGTGCCAGCGGTGGAGGATGGAACACTGAAGCTTTCTTT. It is translated as CASGGGWNTEAFF. The full variable domain, completed using reference TRBV28 and TRBJ1-1, is DVKVTQSSRYLVKRTGEKVFLECVQDMDHENMFWYRQDPGLGLRLIYFSYDVKMKEKGDIPEGYSVSREKKERFSLILESASTNQTSMYLCASGGGWNTEAFFGQGTRLTVV.

The V and J genes are TRBV5-4 and TRBJ2-5; 12 nucleotides align to TRBD2. The CDR3 is 17 amino acids. Germline V gives CDR1 SGHNT, CDR2 YYREEE (reference sequence). The junction had 9 bases not matched to a gene; V was cut back by 0 bases and J by 6 bases. The CDR3: CASSLAGASGGEQTQYF. CDR3 coding DNA: TGTGCCAGCAGCTTGGCCGGGGCTAGCGGGGGGGAACAGACCCAGTACTTC. Using reference TRBV5-4 and TRBJ2-5 for the parts outside the CDR3, the full variable domain is ETGVTQSPTHLIKTRGQQVTLRCSSQSGHNTVSWYQQALGQGPQFIFQYYREEENGRGNFPPRFSGLQFPNYSSELNVNALELDDSALYLCASSLAGASGGEQTQYFGPGTRLLVL.

This clone occurred once. The genes are TRBV29-1 and TRBJ2-3, with 9 bases identical to TRBD2. The CDR3 runs to 18 residues. Germline CDR1 is SQVTM and CDR2 is ANQGSEA. V was pared by 0 bases and J by 3 bases, with 13 bases of the junction left unmatched. DNA of the CDR3: TGCAGCGTTGAAGATCGGGTACGGCGGGGGGGTCCAACAGATACGCAGTATTTT. Encoded protein: CSVEDRVRRGGPTDTQYF.

The chain joins TRBV7-3 to TRBJ2-5; 9 bases fit TRBD2. Germline V gene sequence: CDR1 SGHTA, CDR2 FQGTGA. CDR3 length: 17 amino acids. The V segment lost 5 bases and the J segment 5 bases; nucleotides outside the gene matches: 15. CDR3 nucleotide sequence: TGTGCCAGCAGCCCGGCTGGGAGGCGGGGGGGCCTCGAGACCCAGTACTTC. Amino acids: CASSPAGRRGGLETQYF.

J is TRBJ1-2 and V is TRBV19; D perhaps matches TRBD1 (6 bases). V gave up 4 bases and J gave up 2 bases, with 17 bases separating them. CDR3 length: 16 amino acids. CDR1 is LNHDA and CDR2 is SQIVND in the germline V gene (reference sequence). The CDR3 loop reads CASSTPGVRPNYGYTF. CDR3 bases: TGTGCCAGTAGTACCCCAGGGGTACGTCCCAACTATGGCTACACCTTC. Full variable domain (remainder filled in from reference TRBV19 and TRBJ1-2): DGGITQSPKYLFRKEGQNVTLSCEQNLNHDAMYWYRQDPGQGLRLIYYSQIVNDFQKGDIAEGYSVSREKKESFPLTVTSAQKNPTAFYLCASSTPGVRPNYGYTFGSGTRLTVV.

The chain carries TRBV9 and TRBJ1-1; no firm D call. V shed 4 bases and J shed 4 bases, with 14 bases lying between them. The CDR3 covers 14 residues. The germline gives CDR1 SGDLS, CDR2 YYNGEE. CDR3 amino acids: CASSPKIEGTEAFF. For the CDR3, the DNA is TGTGCCAGCAGCCCGAAGATTGAGGGCACTGAAGCTTTCTTT.